This T cell receptor (beta chain) emerged from a study of T cells in Graves' hyperthyroidism and ophthalmopathy. Findings and limits, study-wide: In the analysis, a 13 V-J model separated ophthalmopathy from stable hyperthyroidism. Most clonotypes expanded in thyroid above 0.001 were likewise present in blood.

In germline, CDR1 is GTSNPN, CDR2 SVGIG (reference sequence). V was clipped by 3 bases and J by 4 bases, with 15 bases between them. There are 14 residues in the CDR3. TCR beta CDR3 regions were amplified from RNA transcripts. The primer set for the first-round RT-PCR of the TCR CDR3 was HTBI. TCRdb re-called the multiplex PCR reads through MiXCR, storing one row per CDR3 protein. The sample holds about 690,000 distinct CDR3 sequences, 15% to 20% seen once. Clinical symptoms, serum thyroxine and TRAb, thyroid ultrasound and orbital computed tomography were used for the diagnoses. The PBMCs had their origin in less than 13 ml of fresh peripheral blood. In its sample, this clonotype was seen many times. Antigen specificity is unknown.

The rearrangement links TRBV30 to TRBJ1-1; no definite D call. Material for sequencing was blood. This TCR came from a man aged 50-59 years with Graves' hyperthyroidism. CDR3 sequence reads: CAWSVDHGPTEAFF. CDR3 coding DNA: TGTGCCTGGAGCGTCGACCACGGGCCCACTGAAGCTTTCTTT.